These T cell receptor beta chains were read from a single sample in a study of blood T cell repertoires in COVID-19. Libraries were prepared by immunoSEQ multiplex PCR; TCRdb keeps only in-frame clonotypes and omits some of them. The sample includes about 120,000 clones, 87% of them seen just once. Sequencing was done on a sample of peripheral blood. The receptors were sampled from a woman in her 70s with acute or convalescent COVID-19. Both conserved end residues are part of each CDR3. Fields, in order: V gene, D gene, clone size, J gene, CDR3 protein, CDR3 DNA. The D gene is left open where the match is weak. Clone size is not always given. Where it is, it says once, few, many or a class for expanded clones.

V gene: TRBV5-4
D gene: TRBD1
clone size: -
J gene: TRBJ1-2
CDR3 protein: CASSLKGFRGQDGYTF
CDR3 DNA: TGTGCCAGCAGCTTGAAAGGGTTCAGGGGGCAAGATGGCTACACCTTC

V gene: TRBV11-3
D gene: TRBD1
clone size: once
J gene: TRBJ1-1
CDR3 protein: CASSTRTGFGWNTEAFF
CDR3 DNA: TGTGCCAGCAGCACCAGGACAGGGTTTGGGTGGAACACTGAAGCTTTCTTT

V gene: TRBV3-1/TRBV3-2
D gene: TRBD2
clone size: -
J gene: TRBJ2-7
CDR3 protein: CASSPGTSGGTHEQYF
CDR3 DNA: TGTGCCAGCAGCCCTGGGACTAGCGGGGGTACCCACGAGCAGTACTTC

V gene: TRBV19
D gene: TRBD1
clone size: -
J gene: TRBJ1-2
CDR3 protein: CASQGQDNYGYTF
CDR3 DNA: TGTGCCAGTCAGGGACAGGATAACTATGGCTACACCTTC

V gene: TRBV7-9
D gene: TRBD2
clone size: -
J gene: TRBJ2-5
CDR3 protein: CASSLTSGGGETQYF
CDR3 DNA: TGTGCCAGCAGCTTGACTAGCGGGGGAGGTGAGACCCAGTACTTC

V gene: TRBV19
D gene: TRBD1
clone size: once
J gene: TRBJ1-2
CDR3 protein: CASSSGQGRDGYTF
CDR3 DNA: TGTGCCAGTAGTTCCGGACAGGGGAGGGATGGCTACACCTTC

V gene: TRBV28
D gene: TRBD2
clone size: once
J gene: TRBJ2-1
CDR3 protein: CASSPTPSGGTNEQFF
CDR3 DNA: TGTGCCAGCAGTCCGACTCCTAGCGGCGGGACGAATGAGCAGTTCTTC

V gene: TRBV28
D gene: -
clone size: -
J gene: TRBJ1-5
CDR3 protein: CASSLSSGATAYQPQHF
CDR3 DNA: TGTGCCAGCAGTTTATCTTCGGGTGCGACAGCCTATCAGCCCCAGCATTTT

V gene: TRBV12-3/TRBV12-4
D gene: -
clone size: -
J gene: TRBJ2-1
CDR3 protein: CASTGERGKQFF
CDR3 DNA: TGTGCCAGCACCGGGGAGAGAGGGAAGCAGTTCTTC

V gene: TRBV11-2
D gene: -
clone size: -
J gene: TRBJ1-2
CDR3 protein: CASSLALDSRNGYTF
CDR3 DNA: TGTGCCAGCAGCTTAGCTTTGGACAGTAGGAATGGCTACACCTTC

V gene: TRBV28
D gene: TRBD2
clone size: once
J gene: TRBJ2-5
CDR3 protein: CASRLADQETQYF
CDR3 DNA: TGTGCCAGCAGGCTAGCGGACCAAGAGACCCAGTACTTC

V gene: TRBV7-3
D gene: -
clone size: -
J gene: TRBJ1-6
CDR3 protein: CASSYSPAGTNSPLHF
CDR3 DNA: TGTGCCAGCAGCTATTCGCCCGCCGGGACAAATTCACCCCTCCACTTT

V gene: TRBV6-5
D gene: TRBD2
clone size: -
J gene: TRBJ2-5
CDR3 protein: CASTTGGGVETQYF
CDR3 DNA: TGTGCCAGCACCACGGGGGGGGGTGTTGAGACCCAGTACTTC

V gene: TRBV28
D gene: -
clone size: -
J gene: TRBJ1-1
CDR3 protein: CASDTGEGYTEAFF
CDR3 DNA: TGTGCCAGCGATACCGGGGAGGGGTACACTGAAGCTTTCTTT

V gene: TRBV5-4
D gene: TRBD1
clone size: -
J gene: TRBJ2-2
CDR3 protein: CASSSGQGENTGELFF
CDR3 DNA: TGTGCCAGCAGCTCTGGACAGGGGGAAAACACCGGGGAGCTGTTTTTT

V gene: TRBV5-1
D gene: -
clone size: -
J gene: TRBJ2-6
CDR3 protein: CASSLAGEGANVLTF
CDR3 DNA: TGCGCCAGCAGCTTAGCAGGGGAGGGGGCCAACGTCCTGACTTTC

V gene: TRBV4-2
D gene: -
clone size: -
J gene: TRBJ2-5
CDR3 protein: CASSQGGSQETQYF
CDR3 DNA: TGTGCCAGCAGCCAAGGAGGGTCCCAAGAGACCCAGTACTTC

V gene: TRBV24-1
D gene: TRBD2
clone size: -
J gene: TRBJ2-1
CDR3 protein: CATSDQTSGFYNEQFF
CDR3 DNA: TGTGCCACCAGTGACCAGACTAGCGGCTTTTACAATGAGCAGTTCTTC

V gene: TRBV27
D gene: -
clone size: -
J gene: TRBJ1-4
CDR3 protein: CASSPTGRLSEKLFF
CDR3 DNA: TGTGCCAGCAGTCCCACAGGGCGCTTGAGCGAAAAACTGTTTTTT

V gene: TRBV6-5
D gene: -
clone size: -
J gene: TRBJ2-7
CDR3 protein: CASSQGLQQYF
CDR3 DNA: TGTGCCAGCAGTCAGGGACTTCAGCAGTACTTC

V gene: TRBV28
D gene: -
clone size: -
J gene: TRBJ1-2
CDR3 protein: CASSLPMGGDLRLGYGYTF
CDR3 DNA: TGTGCCAGCAGCCTCCCAATGGGGGGGGATTTAAGGTTAGGCTATGGCTACACCTTC

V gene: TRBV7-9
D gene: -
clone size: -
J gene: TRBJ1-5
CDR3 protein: CASSLWTKNSNQPQHF
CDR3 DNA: TGTGCCAGCAGCTTATGGACAAAGAATAGCAATCAGCCCCAGCATTTT

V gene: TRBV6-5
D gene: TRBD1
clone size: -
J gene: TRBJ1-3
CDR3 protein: CASMETGVGNTIYF
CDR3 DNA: TGTGCCAGCATGGAGACAGGGGTCGGAAACACCATATATTTT

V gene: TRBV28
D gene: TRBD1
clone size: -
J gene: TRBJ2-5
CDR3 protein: CATRGGTGLETQYF
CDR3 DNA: TGTGCCACCAGGGGCGGGACAGGGTTAGAGACCCAGTACTTC

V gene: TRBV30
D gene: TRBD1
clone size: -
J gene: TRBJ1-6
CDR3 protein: CAWSARTGNSPLHF
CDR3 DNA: TGTGCCTGGAGTGCCCGGACAGGGAATTCACCCCTCCACTTT

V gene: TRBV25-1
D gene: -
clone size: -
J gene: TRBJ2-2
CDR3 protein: CASSDRGGANTGELFF
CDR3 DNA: TGTGCCAGCAGTGATAGAGGAGGGGCGAACACCGGGGAGCTGTTTTTT

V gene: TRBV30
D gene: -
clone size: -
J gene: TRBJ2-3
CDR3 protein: CAWTPGRGKGSDTQYF
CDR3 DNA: TGTGCCTGGACCCCTGGGAGGGGGAAAGGATCAGATACGCAGTATTTT

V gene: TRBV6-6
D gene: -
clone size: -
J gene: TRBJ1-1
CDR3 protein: CASRTRTGLKNTEAFF
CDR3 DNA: TGTGCCAGCAGGACGAGAACGGGACTCAAGAACACTGAAGCTTTCTTT

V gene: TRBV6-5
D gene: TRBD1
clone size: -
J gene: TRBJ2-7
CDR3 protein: CATLTGTGTYEQYF
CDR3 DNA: TGTGCCACCTTGACCGGGACAGGGACCTACGAGCAGTACTTC

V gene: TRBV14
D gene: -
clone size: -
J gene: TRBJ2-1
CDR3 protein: CASSLGGVPEQFF
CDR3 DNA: TGTGCCAGCAGCTTAGGGGGGGTACCAGAGCAGTTCTTC

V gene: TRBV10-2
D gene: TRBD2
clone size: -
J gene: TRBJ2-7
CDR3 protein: CASSPRGVDYEQYF
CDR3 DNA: TGCGCCAGCAGCCCGCGGGGGGTTGACTACGAGCAGTACTTC

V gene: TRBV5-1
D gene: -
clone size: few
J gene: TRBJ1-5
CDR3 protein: CASSIGLSSNQPQHF
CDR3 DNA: TGCGCCAGCAGCATAGGACTTAGTAGCAATCAGCCCCAGCATTTT

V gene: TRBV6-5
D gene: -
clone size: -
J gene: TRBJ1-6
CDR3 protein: CASDSNSPLHF
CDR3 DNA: TGTGCCAGCGACTCTAATTCACCCCTCCACTTT

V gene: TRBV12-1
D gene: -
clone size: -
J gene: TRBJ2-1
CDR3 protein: CASSPDRFNEQFF
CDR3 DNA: TGTGCCAGCAGCCCAGACAGGTTCAATGAGCAGTTCTTC

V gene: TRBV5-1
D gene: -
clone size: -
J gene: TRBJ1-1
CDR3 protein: CASSVATGALNTEAFF
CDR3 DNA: TGCGCCAGCAGCGTCGCCACAGGAGCCTTGAACACTGAAGCTTTCTTT

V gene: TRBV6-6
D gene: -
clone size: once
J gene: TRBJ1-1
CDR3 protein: CASSYSGWQGLTFF
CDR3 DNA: TGTGCCAGCAGTTACAGTGGGTGGCAGGGTTTAACTTTCTTT

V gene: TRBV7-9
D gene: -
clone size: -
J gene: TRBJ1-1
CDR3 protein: CASSYRDGYTEAFF
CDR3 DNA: TGTGCCAGCAGCTACAGGGATGGGTACACTGAAGCTTTCTTT

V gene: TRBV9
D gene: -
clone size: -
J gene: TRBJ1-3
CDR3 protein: CASSVAYAGVNGNTIYF
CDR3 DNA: TGTGCCAGCAGCGTAGCCTATGCGGGGGTTAATGGAAACACCATATATTTT

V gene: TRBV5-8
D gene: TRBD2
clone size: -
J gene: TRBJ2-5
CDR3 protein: CASSFGTSGGETQYF
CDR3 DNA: TGTGCCAGCAGCTTTGGGACTAGCGGGGGTGAGACCCAGTACTTC